Listed here are 23 T cell receptor beta chains from one sample, sequenced in a study of T cell responses to AZD1222 COVID-19 vaccine. The table came from immunoSEQ multiplex PCR; TCRdb's copy has only in-frame clones and leaves some out. The sample consists of some 130,000 clones, over 85% of them appearing once. The sample here was peripheral blood, taken 28 days after the second AZD1222 dose. Receptors were obtained from an adult who received the AZD1222 COVID-19 vaccine.

V and J are TRBV7-8 and TRBJ2-3; D unclear. Trimming removed 5 bases at V and 8 bases at J, with 11 bases between. The CDR3 totals 12 residues. CDR1 is SGHVS and CDR2 is FQNEAQ in the germline V gene. CDR3 amino acids: CASSPVQITQYF. DNA of the CDR3: TGTGCCAGCAGCCCGGTCCAGATTACGCAGTATTTT. The full variable domain, its missing parts supplied by reference TRBV7-8 and TRBJ2-3, is GAGVSQSPRYKVAKRGQDVALRCDPISGHVSLFWYQQALGQGPEFLTYFQNEAQLDKSGLPSDRFFAERPEGSVSTLKIQRTQQEDSAVYLCASSPVQITQYFGPGTRLTVL.

The rearrangement links TRBV4-2 to TRBJ1-5; D remains ambiguous. V lost 0 bases and J lost 5, with 5 bases in between. The CDR3 consists of 13 residues. Looked up from germline, CDR1 is LGHNA and CDR2 is YNFKEQ. In DNA form, the CDR3 reads TGTGCCAGCAGCCAAGATCTACATCAGCCCCAGCATTTT. It codes for CASSQDLHQPQHF.

This chain links TRBV19 with TRBJ2-5, with D tentatively TRBD1 or TRBD2 (5 bases each). The CDR3 contains 15 residues. The germline CDR1 and CDR2 sequences are LNHDA and SQIVND (reference sequence). With 5 bases removed from V and 2 bases from J, the gap between germline ends came to 15 bases. Here the CDR3 reads CASSYGGLPQETQYF. The CDR3 DNA reads TGTGCCAGTAGTTATGGGGGTCTGCCGCAAGAGACCCAGTACTTC.

This chain joins TRBV5-8 and TRBJ1-6, with D tentatively TRBD1 (5 bases). Germline CDR1 SGHTS, CDR2 YDEGEE. This CDR3 is 14 amino acids long. V shed 0 bases and J shed 7 bases, with 8 bases lying between them. The CDR3 loop reads CASSLEGVNSPLHF. DNA of the CDR3: TGTGCCAGCAGCTTGGAAGGGGTGAATTCACCCCTCCACTTT.

This chain links TRBV3-1 (or the pseudogene TRBV3-2) with TRBJ2-3; 10 nucleotides line up with TRBD2. Germline loops: CDR1 LGHDT, CDR2 YNNKEL (reference sequence). V was clipped by 0 bases and J by 6 bases; unmatched bases: 21. The length of the CDR3 is 21 residues. The CDR3 DNA is TGTGCCAGCAGCCAAGACCACAAGCGGGAGGGCCCCGGAATAGTCGTGGATACGCAGTATTTT. It is translated as CASSQDHKREGPGIVVDTQYF.

This clone occurred once. This chain connects TRBV27 to TRBJ1-4, with 8 bases fitting TRBD1. The CDR3 is 15 amino acids. CDR1 and CDR2 from the germline V gene are MNHEY and SMNVEV (reference sequence). Trimming removed 4 bases from V and 8 bases from J; junction bases left unmatched: 9. Here the CDR3 DNA reads TGTGCCAGCAGTTCCCGGACAGGGTTAAGGGAAAAACTGTTTTTT. It is translated as CASSSRTGLREKLFF. Filled out from reference TRBV27 and TRBJ1-4, the complete variable domain reads EAQVTQNPRYLITVTGKKLTVTCSQNMNHEYMSWYRQDPGLGLRQIYYSMNVEVTDKGDVPEGYKVSRKEKRNFPLILESPSPNQTSLYFCASSSRTGLREKLFFGSGTQLSVL.

A few counts support this clone. V usage is TRBV27 and J usage is TRBJ2-5, with D unclear. The CDR3 covers 11 residues. Looked up from germline, CDR1 is MNHEY and CDR2 is SMNVEV (reference sequence). V lost 6 bases and J 5 bases, leaving 7 bases between the germline ends. The CDR3 DNA is TGTGCCAGCAGAGTGGGGGAGACCCAGTACTTC. Protein: CASRVGETQYF.

The genes are TRBV6-2 or TRBV6-3 and TRBJ2-2, with 8 bases aligning to TRBD2. The CDR3 consists of 15 residues. Losses at the gene ends were 2 bases for V and 6 bases for J; bases not matched to a gene: 5. Germline loops: CDR1 MNHEY, CDR2 SVGEGT. This CDR3 reads CASSYSGGFAGELFF. In nucleotides, the CDR3 is TGTGCCAGCAGTTACAGCGGGGGTTTTGCCGGGGAGCTGTTTTTT.

The chain is built from TRBV24-1 and TRBJ1-2; D unresolved. Trimming pared 4 bases from V and 0 bases from J, leaving 8 bases between. Germline V gene lookup returns CDR1 KGHDR and CDR2 SFDVKD. The CDR3 covers 14 residues. Here the CDR3 DNA reads TGTGCCACCAGTGAGTCCGGGCCTAACTATGGCTACACCTTC. Translation gives CATSESGPNYGYTF.

The chain recombines TRBV18 with TRBJ2-7; 11 nucleotides match TRBD2. Germline V gene lookup returns CDR1 KGHSH and CDR2 LQKENI. Trimming cost V 0 bases and J 5 bases; bases outside gene matches: 6. This CDR3 contains 16 residues. The CDR3 nucleotides are TGTGCCAGCTCACCACCGAATAGCGGGAGGGCTGACGAGCAGTACTTC. Amino acid sequence: CASSPPNSGRADEQYF.

J is TRBJ2-1 and V is TRBV4-3; TRBD1 might be the D (5 bases). V lost 5 bases and J lost 2, with 13 bases in between. This CDR3 has 15 amino acids. Germline V gene lookup returns CDR1 LGHNA and CDR2 YSLEER. Here the CDR3 reads CASSSGHRTYNEQFF. The DNA for the CDR3 is TGCGCCAGCAGCTCCGGACACCGTACCTACAATGAGCAGTTCTTC.

The CDR3 DNA reads as TGTGCCAGCAACAGGGGGAACTCCTACGAGCAGTACTTC. Translated: CASNRGNSYEQYF. The genes are TRBV6-6 and TRBJ2-7; TRBD1 matches at 8 bases. The CDR3 has 13 amino acids. The V gene end was trimmed by 7 bases and the J gene end by 0 bases; junction bases not matched to a gene: 2. Per germline, CDR1 MNHNY and CDR2 SVGAGI (reference sequence).

V gene TRBV7-9 combines with J gene TRBJ2-7, with D unclear. CDR1 and CDR2 from the germline V gene are SEHNR and FQNEAQ (reference sequence). Trimming took off 1 base at V and 5 bases at J, with 9 bases between the two ends. The CDR3 has 13 residues. CDR3 coding DNA: TGTGCCAGCAGCTTAGGGGGTGGCGACGAGCAGTACTTC. Translated: CASSLGGGDEQYF.

The CDR3 here is CASSLRPGPLHF. As DNA, the CDR3 is TGTGCCAGCAGCTTGCGGCCGGGGCCCCTCCACTTT. The V and J genes are TRBV5-6 and TRBJ1-6; D is ambiguous. The CDR3 covers 12 residues. The germline gives CDR1 SGHDT, CDR2 YYEEEE. Deletions cut 1 base from V and 13 bases from J, with 9 bases between. Based on the CDR3 plus reference TRBV5-6 and TRBJ1-6, the full variable domain is DAGVTQSPTHLIKTRGQQVTLRCSPKSGHDTVSWYQQALGQGPQFIFQYYEEEERQRGNFPDRFSGHQFPNYSSELNVNALLLGDSALYLCASSLRPGPLHFGNGTRLTVT.

V is TRBV16 and J is TRBJ2-1; TRBD2 matches at 8 bases. The germline CDR1 and CDR2 sequences are KGHSY and FQNENV. The CDR3 covers 16 residues. With V trimmed by 11 bases and J by 0 bases, 12 bases remained unmatched. The CDR3 is CAPTQSGGGSYNEQFF. CDR3 nucleotides: TGTGCCCCCACCCAATCGGGGGGGGGCTCCTACAATGAGCAGTTCTTC.

The CDR3 protein is CASSVEYARVPYGYTF. The CDR3 coding sequence is TGTGCCAGCAGTGTCGAATACGCGCGGGTTCCCTATGGCTACACCTTC. V is TRBV6-4 and J is TRBJ1-2; no definite D call. Germline V gene sequence: CDR1 MRHNA, CDR2 SNTAGT. V shed 4 bases and J shed 4 bases, with 19 bases lying between them. CDR3 size: 16 residues.

V gene TRBV24-1 combines with J gene TRBJ2-1; D remains ambiguous. The V gene's germline CDR1 is KGHDR and CDR2 SFDVKD. V gave up 1 base and J gave up 0 bases, with 9 bases separating them. The CDR3 is made up of 16 amino acids. The CDR3: CATSDFKASSYNEQFF. CDR3 DNA sequence: TGTGCCACCAGTGATTTCAAGGCGAGCTCCTACAATGAGCAGTTCTTC.

This sequence joins TRBV28 and TRBJ2-5; D remains unclear. The CDR3 extends over 13 amino acids. V gave up 6 bases and J gave up 6 bases, with 14 bases separating them. Germline values: CDR1 MDHEN, CDR2 SYDVKM. DNA for the CDR3: TGTGCCAGCAGCCCCGGATTAGGGAAGACCCAGTACTTC. It specifies CASSPGLGKTQYF.

The DNA for the CDR3 is TGTGCCAGCAGCTTAGGGGGACAGGGTACTTTCTTT. Amino acids: CASSLGGQGTFF. V is TRBV7-9 and J is TRBJ1-1, with 9 bases that match TRBD1. Germline CDR1 and CDR2: SEHNR and FQNEAQ (reference sequence). The V segment lost 1 base and the J segment 12 bases; nucleotides outside the gene matches: 3. The CDR3 runs to 12 residues.

The chain employs TRBV2 and TRBJ2-1; 8 positions agree with TRBD2. Trimming took 3 bases from V and 6 from J; bases not matched to a gene: 4. Germline V gives CDR1 SNHLY, CDR2 FYNNEI. This CDR3 region has 14 residues. DNA for the CDR3: TGTGCCAGCAGTGATTCCCTAGCGGGCAATGAGCAGTTCTTC. Translating it yields CASSDSLAGNEQFF.

This chain connects TRBV6-5 to TRBJ1-5; the D is unclear. CDR3 length: 13 residues. Trimming took off 8 bases at V and 9 bases at J, with 17 bases between the two ends. Germline CDR1 is MNHEY and CDR2 is SVGAGI. The CDR3 sequence: CASRQGPLSPQHF. The CDR3 region has the DNA TGTGCCAGCCGACAAGGGCCCCTATCGCCCCAGCATTTT.

The chain couples TRBV6-5 to TRBJ1-3, with D uncertain. The CDR3 spans 16 residues. The germline V gene has CDR1 MNHEY and CDR2 SVGAGI. Trimming removed 2 bases at V and 0 bases at J, with 11 bases between. The CDR3 DNA is TGTGCCAGCAGTTACGGCTCGGGGAGCTCTGGAAACACCATATATTTT. Translation: CASSYGSGSSGNTIYF.

The chain recombines TRBV27 with TRBJ2-2; D possibly corresponds to TRBD2 (5 bases). Germline values: CDR1 MNHEY, CDR2 SMNVEV (reference sequence). The V gene lost 2 bases and the J gene lost 4 bases, with 17 bases spanning the gap. The CDR3 sequence is 17 residues long. CDR3 bases: TGTGCCAGCAGTTTAGGTAGCCTGCGGGCCGGCACCGGGGAGCTGTTTTTT. Protein: CASSLGSLRAGTGELFF.